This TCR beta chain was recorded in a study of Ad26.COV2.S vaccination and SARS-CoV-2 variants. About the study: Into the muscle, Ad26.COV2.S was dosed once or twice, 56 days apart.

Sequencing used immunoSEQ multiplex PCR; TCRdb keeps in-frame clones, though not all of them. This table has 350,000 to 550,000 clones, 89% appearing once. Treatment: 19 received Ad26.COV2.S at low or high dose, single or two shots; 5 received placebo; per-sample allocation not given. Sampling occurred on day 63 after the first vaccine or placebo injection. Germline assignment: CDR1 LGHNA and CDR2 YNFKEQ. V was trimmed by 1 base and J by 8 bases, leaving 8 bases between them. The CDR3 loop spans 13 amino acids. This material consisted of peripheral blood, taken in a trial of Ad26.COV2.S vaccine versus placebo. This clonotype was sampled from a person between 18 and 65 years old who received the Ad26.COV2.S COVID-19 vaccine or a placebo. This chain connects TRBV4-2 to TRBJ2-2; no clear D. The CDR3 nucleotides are TGTGCCAGCAGCCAAGGAACGAGGGGGGAGCTGTTTTTT. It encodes CASSQGTRGELFF.